This T cell receptor beta chain came from a study of T cell repertoires in cytomegalovirus infection. Study context: Public TCR beta signatures marked donors with CMV infection and the matching HLA. The study, taken as a whole, reports: Clonotype analysis showed dominance of the ex vivo response by HLA-C-restricted CMV-specific TCR beta clonotypes.

The CDR3 is 15 amino acids. CDR1 and CDR2 from the germline V gene are SGDLS and YYNGEE. Trimming shortened V by 0 bases and J by 5 bases, and 14 bases separated the two germline ends. MiXCR, run by TCRdb on the reads, gives a single entry per CDR3 protein. In the table there are about 920,000 distinct CDR3 sequences, approximately 30% of which are singletons. This clonotype was picked up a small number of times. Antigen specificity is unknown. The chain links TRBV9 to TRBJ1-1, with D perhaps TRBD1 (5 bases). The specimen comprised cultured CD8+ T cells from PBMCs, sampled from culture after CMV antigen stimulation. The clonotype was recovered from a human donor in good health (CMV status not recorded). Some clones in this sample may be carry-over from other donors' samples. DNA for the CDR3: TGTGCCAGCAGCGTAGAGGCAGGGATAGGAACTGAAGCTTTCTTT. It is translated as CASSVEAGIGTEAFF.